This record covers a single T cell receptor beta chain. This sample was included in a study of cytotoxic CD8 clonotypes in ibrutinib-treated CLL. TCRdb's copy holds only in-frame clones and misses some; the assay was immunoSEQ multiplex PCR. In the table there are about 160,000 clones, less than 85% of which are singletons. The CDR3 spans 15 residues. V lost 4 bases, J lost 7 bases, and 17 bases lay in between. Germline V CDR1 and CDR2: LNHDA, SQIVND (reference sequence). The clonotype comes from a human donor with chronic lymphocytic leukemia. The rearrangement joins TRBV19 to TRBJ1-5, with unresolved D. This specimen consisted of PBMCs, obtained after 24 months of ibrutinib treatment. CDR3 protein: CASSKTDGEGQPQHF. As DNA, the CDR3 is TGTGCCAGTAGTAAAACGGACGGGGAAGGCCAGCCCCAGCATTTT. Full variable domain (missing parts from reference TRBV19 and TRBJ1-5): DGGITQSPKYLFRKEGQNVTLSCEQNLNHDAMYWYRQDPGQGLRLIYYSQIVNDFQKGDIAEGYSVSREKKESFPLTVTSAQKNPTAFYLCASSKTDGEGQPQHFGDGTRLSIL.